This T cell receptor (beta chain) was observed in a study of CD8+ T cells in alopecia areata. Trimming took 0 bases from V and 1 from J, leaving 19 bases between them. The length of the CDR3 is 18 residues. CDR1 and CDR2 from the germline V gene are SGHRS and YFSETQ. Following extraction, RNA underwent reverse transcription to cDNA, which served as the sequencing template. TCRdb's table, derived via immunoSEQ multiplex PCR, lists solely in-frame clones and lacks some. The profile covers about 150,000 clones, with 45% to 60% appearing a single time and about 4.3% taken by the ten largest. This clone was seen more than once but under ten times.

The sample consisted of CD4+ T cells sorted from blood. The sequence derives from a human donor in good health. V is TRBV5-1 and J is TRBJ1-1, with D tentatively TRBD1 (5 bases). CDR3 region: CASSLGSGRAGRNTEAFF. The CDR3, as DNA: TGCGCCAGCAGCTTGGGCTCGGGACGGGCCGGACGGAACACTGAAGCTTTCTTT.